This TCR beta chain is drawn from a study of T cell responses to AZD1222 COVID-19 vaccine. Sequencing used immunoSEQ multiplex PCR; TCRdb keeps in-frame clones, though not all of them. Of about 55,000 clones detected, 60% to 80% appear once; the ten largest clones hold roughly 4.9%. The CDR3 length is 14 residues. Germline CDR1 MNHEY, CDR2 SVGEGT. Unmatched junction bases numbered 4, after V lost 5 bases and J lost 5 bases. The sequencing used peripheral blood, collected 28 days after the second AZD1222 dose. The TCR sequence derives from an adult who received the AZD1222 COVID-19 vaccine. V gene TRBV6-2 or TRBV6-3 combines with J gene TRBJ2-1, with 9 bases aligning to TRBD2. This chain's CDR3 is CASSMLAGHNEQFF. In DNA, the CDR3 is TGTGCCAGCAGTATGCTAGCGGGACACAATGAGCAGTTCTTC.